The 32 T cell receptor beta chains in this list originate from one sample, sequenced in a study of blood T cell repertoires in COVID-19. Libraries were prepared by immunoSEQ multiplex PCR; TCRdb keeps only in-frame clonotypes and omits some of them. The sample includes about 220,000 clones, roughly 85% of them seen just once. Material for sequencing was PBMCs or T cells enriched from blood (not recorded which). The receptors come from a middle-aged woman with acute COVID-19.

The chain couples TRBV6-2 or TRBV6-3 to TRBJ1-2; TRBD1 matches at 7 bases. The CDR3 is 14 residues long. With 2 bases clipped from V and 2 bases from J, the junction kept 2 bases outside the gene matches. Germline CDR1 MNHEY, CDR2 SVGEGT. CDR3: CASSYGTVNYGYTF. In nucleotides, the CDR3 is TGTGCCAGCAGTTACGGGACAGTCAACTATGGCTACACCTTC.

This clone was counted a single time. V and J are TRBV2 and TRBJ1-2; D perhaps matches TRBD1 (5 bases). The CDR3 has 14 amino acids. V lost 3 bases and J 4 bases, leaving 12 bases between the germline ends. Germline V CDR1 and CDR2: SNHLY, FYNNEI. CDR3 region: CASSEGGTFYGYTF. DNA of the CDR3: TGTGCCAGCAGTGAGGGGGGAACCTTCTATGGCTACACCTTC.

V is TRBV4-3 and J is TRBJ1-1; tentative D call: TRBD1 (5 bases). Between the trimmed V and J ends, which lost 4 bases and 4 bases, there was a span of 10 bases. CDR3 length: 13 residues. Germline values: CDR1 LGHNA, CDR2 YSLEER. The CDR3 nucleotides read TGCGCCAGCAGCCCACAGGTTTTCACTGAAGCTTTCTTT. Protein sequence: CASSPQVFTEAFF.

The J gene is TRBJ1-2, the V gene TRBV7-2; 9 bases match TRBD1. V dropped 2 bases and J dropped 4; count of bases not matched to a gene: 5. The CDR3 is made up of 15 amino acids. CDR1 SGHTA and CDR2 FQGNSA come from the germline V gene. The CDR3 nucleotides are TGTGCCAGCAGCTTACCACAGGGGGCTAGCTATGGCTACACCTTC. Translation gives CASSLPQGASYGYTF. Full variable domain (missing parts from reference TRBV7-2 and TRBJ1-2): GAGVSQSPSNKVTEKGKDVELRCDPISGHTALYWYRQSLGQGLEFLIYFQGNSAPDKSGLPSDRFSAERTGGSVSTLTIQRTQQEDSAVYLCASSLPQGASYGYTFGSGTRLTVV.

The rearrangement links TRBV29-1 to TRBJ2-5, with 7 bases fitting TRBD1. CDR1 is SQVTM and CDR2 is ANQGSEA in the germline V gene. V shed 2 bases, J shed 4 bases, and the junction held 7 bases outside the gene matches. The CDR3 spans 14 residues. CDR3: CSVESSTGPETQYF. The DNA for the CDR3 is TGCAGCGTTGAAAGTTCGACAGGGCCAGAGACCCAGTACTTC.

CDR3 amino acids: CASDHRGAGELFF. The CDR3 coding sequence is TGTGCCAGCGATCACAGGGGTGCCGGGGAGCTGTTTTTT. This chain links TRBV2 with TRBJ2-2; 7 bases are shared with TRBD1. The CDR3 runs 13 residues. The V gene's germline CDR1 is SNHLY and CDR2 FYNNEI. J was trimmed by 6 bases and V by 8 bases; bases with no gene match: 6.

The chain has TRBV10-2 and TRBJ2-2; D possibly corresponds to TRBD2 (6 bases). The V and J ends lost 6 bases and 11 bases respectively, with 13 bases between them. CDR1 is WSHSY and CDR2 is SAAADI in the germline V gene. CDR3 length equals 12 residues. The CDR3 coding sequence is TGCGCCAGCAGCGGCCGGAGGGGAGAGCTGTTTTTT. Amino acid sequence: CASSGRRGELFF.

This chain joins TRBV6-5 and TRBJ1-1, with a weak D call TRBD1 (5 bases). Germline lookup yields CDR1 MNHEY and CDR2 SVGAGI. V lost 7 bases and J 4 bases, leaving 13 bases between the germline ends. The CDR3 covers 13 residues. CDR3 in amino acids: CASTNPGVTEAFF. For the CDR3, the DNA is TGTGCCAGCACCAACCCGGGGGTCACTGAAGCTTTCTTT.

V usage is TRBV14 and J usage is TRBJ1-1, with D possibly being TRBD1 (6 bases). This CDR3 comprises 12 residues. Germline CDR1 reads SGHDN; CDR2 reads FVKESK. Trimming took off 3 bases at V and 11 bases at J, with 13 bases between the two ends. The CDR3: CASSHRTVGAFF. CDR3 in DNA: TGTGCCAGCAGCCACCGGACAGTAGGGGCTTTCTTT.

The rearrangement uses TRBV3-1 (or the pseudogene TRBV3-2) and TRBJ2-1; TRBD1 agrees at 8 bases. The CDR3 totals 18 residues. Trimming at V came to 4 bases and at J to 1 base, leaving 12 bases not matched to a gene. Germline-derived CDR1 and CDR2 are LGHDT and YNNKEL (reference sequence). DNA of the CDR3: TGTGCCAGCAGCCGAGATTTGTCGGGACAGGTATCCTACAATGAGCAGTTCTTC. This gives the protein CASSRDLSGQVSYNEQFF.

The count of this clone is one. The chain links TRBV9 to TRBJ1-1; perhaps TRBD1 as D (5 bases). Trimming stripped 3 bases from V and 5 bases from J, with 14 bases between. There are 14 residues in the CDR3. CDR1 is SGDLS and CDR2 is YYNGEE in the germline V gene. This CDR3 is CASSEYAGDTEAFF. CDR3 nucleotides: TGTGCCAGCAGCGAATACGCGGGGGATACTGAAGCTTTCTTT.

This chain links TRBV5-6 with TRBJ1-6; 8 bases map to TRBD1. The J segment lost 6 bases and the V segment lost 2 bases, leaving 1 base of the junction unmatched. Germline V gene data show CDR1 as SGHDT and CDR2 as YYEEEE. The CDR3 is made up of 14 amino acids. The CDR3 loop reads CASSFQGANSPLHF. Written as DNA, the CDR3 is TGTGCCAGCAGCTTTCAGGGGGCTAATTCACCCCTCCACTTT.

The J gene is TRBJ2-3, the V gene TRBV9, with 10 bases identical to TRBD2. The V gene end was trimmed by 4 bases and the J gene end by 0 bases; junction bases not matched to a gene: 17. Germline CDR1 and CDR2: SGDLS and YYNGEE. This CDR3 region has 20 residues. The CDR3 here is CASSPRTSGLAKTSTDTQYF. The CDR3 DNA sequence: TGTGCCAGCAGCCCACGGACTAGCGGCCTCGCCAAGACCAGCACAGATACGCAGTATTTT.

The chain combines TRBV4-1 with TRBJ2-1, with D maybe TRBD2 (6 bases). V lost 1 base, J lost 8 bases, and 18 bases lay in between. CDR3 length: 16 amino acids. Germline CDR1 and CDR2: MGHRA and YSYEKL. The CDR3 is CASSQGSLATRHEQFF. The CDR3 DNA sequence: TGCGCCAGCAGCCAAGGCAGTCTAGCGACTAGGCATGAGCAGTTCTTC.

The chain is built from TRBV28 and TRBJ1-1; perhaps TRBD1 as D (5 bases). V gave up 3 bases and J gave up 2 bases, with 10 bases separating them. In germline, CDR1 is MDHEN, CDR2 SYDVKM. The CDR3 consists of 14 residues. The CDR3 region has the DNA TGTGCCAGCAGTTTGGGGCAGGGAAACACTGAAGCTTTCTTT. Amino acid sequence: CASSLGQGNTEAFF.

The chain carries TRBV7-2 and TRBJ2-1, with D possibly being TRBD1 (6 bases). The CDR3 length is 15 residues. The V gene's germline CDR1 is SGHTA and CDR2 FQGNSA. Trimming cost V 2 bases and J 4 bases, with 12 bases left between them. The CDR3 loop reads CASSLQGQLYNEQFF. The DNA for the CDR3 is TGTGCCAGCAGCTTACAAGGACAGCTTTACAATGAGCAGTTCTTC.

The V call is TRBV6-5, the J call TRBJ2-7; 10 nucleotides agree with TRBD1. Per the germline V gene, CDR1 is MNHEY and CDR2 is SVGAGI. CDR3 length: 14 residues. V gave up 4 bases and J gave up 4 bases; unmatched junction bases: 4. The CDR3 coding sequence is TGTGCCAGCAGTTTCGGACAGGGGGGTTACGAGCAGTACTTC. Its translation: CASSFGQGGYEQYF.

The genes are TRBV5-1 and TRBJ2-7; 7 bases fit TRBD1. CDR1 is SGHRS, CDR2 YFSETQ, per germline. CDR3 size: 13 residues. Trimming at V came to 3 bases and at J to 1 base, leaving 1 base not matched to a gene. CDR3 residues: CASSYRGSYEQYF. CDR3 DNA: TGCGCCAGCAGCTACAGGGGTTCCTACGAGCAGTACTTC.

The chain couples TRBV30 to TRBJ2-1, with D tentatively TRBD2 (5 bases). CDR3 size: 12 residues. Germline V gene sequence: CDR1 GTSNPN, CDR2 SVGIG (reference sequence). The V gene lost 2 bases and the J gene lost 8 bases, with 10 bases spanning the gap. For the CDR3, the DNA is TGTGCCTGGAGTCGAGGGCGCGATGAGCAGTTCTTC. Translation: CAWSRGRDEQFF.

This chain uses TRBV5-1 with TRBJ1-2, with 9 positions matching TRBD1. From germline, CDR1 is SGHRS and CDR2 YFSETQ. The CDR3 runs 15 residues. With 2 bases clipped from V and 2 bases from J, the junction kept 4 bases outside the gene matches. CDR3 protein: CASSFTGGANYGYTF. CDR3 coding DNA: TGCGCCAGCAGCTTTACAGGGGGCGCGAACTATGGCTACACCTTC.

The chain uses TRBV24-1 and TRBJ1-5; 7 positions agree with TRBD1. There are 17 residues in the CDR3. Germline V gene data show CDR1 as KGHDR and CDR2 as SFDVKD. V shed 3 bases and J 4 bases; nucleotides not matched to a gene: 11. The CDR3 reads CATSDPMTGLGNQPQHF. The CDR3 DNA is TGTGCCACCAGTGATCCAATGACAGGGCTTGGGAATCAGCCCCAGCATTTT.

The chain is built from TRBV20-1 and TRBJ1-1; the D gene is possibly TRBD1 (5 bases). Trimming pared 5 bases from V and 6 bases from J, leaving 10 bases between. The CDR3 consists of 11 residues. Germline lookup yields CDR1 DFQATT and CDR2 SNEGSKA (reference sequence). DNA of the CDR3: TGCAGTGCTCGGGGGGACGCTGAAGCTTTCTTT. This encodes CSARGDAEAFF.

J is TRBJ1-3 and V is TRBV30; D is uncertain. Germline V gene lookup returns CDR1 GTSNPN and CDR2 SVGIG (reference sequence). V lost 0 bases to trimming and J lost 2 bases, with 14 bases between them. This CDR3 contains 16 residues. As DNA, the CDR3 is TGTGCCTGGAGTGTCGGTCTGGCGGAAGCTGGAAACACCATATATTTT. This encodes CAWSVGLAEAGNTIYF.

V usage is TRBV19 and J usage is TRBJ1-4; D possibly corresponds to TRBD1 (6 bases). The CDR3 consists of 12 residues. Trimming pared 7 bases from V and 17 bases from J, leaving 20 bases between. The germline CDR1 and CDR2 sequences are LNHDA and SQIVND (reference sequence). The CDR3 here is CASNTPGRDTFF. The CDR3 DNA is TGTGCCAGTAACACCCCAGGCCGGGACACATTTTTT.

V and J are TRBV5-1 and TRBJ2-2; D gene unclear. The CDR3 loop spans 12 amino acids. V was cut by 5 bases and J by 7 bases, with 9 bases left in between. Germline V gene data show CDR1 as SGHRS and CDR2 as YFSETQ. CDR3 protein: CASRENDGELFF. CDR3 in DNA: TGCGCCAGCAGGGAGAATGACGGGGAGCTGTTTTTT.

This chain links TRBV5-1 with TRBJ1-3; possibly TRBD1 for D (5 bases). The V and J ends lost 0 bases and 0 bases respectively, with 13 bases between them. Germline loops: CDR1 SGHRS, CDR2 YFSETQ. The CDR3 length is 17 residues. CDR3 region: CASSLAPGSSSGNTIYF. Written as DNA, the CDR3 is TGCGCCAGCAGCTTGGCCCCAGGGTCCTCCTCTGGAAACACCATATATTTT. The variable domain in full, with the rest retrieved from reference TRBV5-1 and TRBJ1-3, is KAGVTQTPRYLIKTRGQQVTLSCSPISGHRSVSWYQQTPGQGLQFLFEYFSETQRNKGNFPGRFSGRQFSNSRSEMNVSTLELGDSALYLCASSLAPGSSSGNTIYFGEGSWLTVV.

On this clone: Distinct nucleotide sequences in the sample also encode this CDR3. V gene TRBV12-3 or TRBV12-4 combines with J gene TRBJ1-2, with a tentative D call TRBD1 (5 bases). The CDR3 sequence is 13 residues long. The ends were cut back, 2 bases at V and 4 bases at J, with 8 bases in the middle. This CDR3 reads CASSLSGGYGYTF. In DNA form, the CDR3 reads TGTGCCAGCAGTTTAAGCGGGGGCTATGGCTACACCTTC.

The chain combines TRBV29-1 with TRBJ2-1; tentatively, D is TRBD2 (6 bases). CDR1 is SQVTM and CDR2 is ANQGSEA in the germline V gene. This CDR3 spans 10 amino acids. The germline V and J ends were trimmed by 4 bases and 9 bases, with 7 bases remaining between them. DNA for the CDR3: TGCAGCGTTGTCGGGGGTGAGCAGTTCTTC. Protein product: CSVVGGEQFF.

The V call is TRBV27, the J call TRBJ2-7, with TRBD2 as a possible D gene (6 bases). V was cut by 5 bases and J by 4 bases, with 15 bases left in between. This CDR3 has 14 amino acids. Germline V CDR1 and CDR2: MNHEY, SMNVEV (reference sequence). CDR3 in DNA: TGTGCCAGCAGTCCGGGACTCATGAGATACGAGCAGTACTTC. Translation gives CASSPGLMRYEQYF.

The gene calls are TRBV12-3 or TRBV12-4 and TRBJ1-1; D remains ambiguous. V lost 5 bases and J lost 4, with 8 bases in between. The CDR3 spans 12 residues. In DNA form, the CDR3 reads TGTGCCAGCAGTACTATCCGCACTGAAGCTTTCTTT. It specifies CASSTIRTEAFF.

The chain recombines TRBV2 with TRBJ2-5, with D possibly being TRBD1 (6 bases). Trimming took off 0 bases at V and 5 bases at J, with 16 bases between the two ends. Germline CDR1 and CDR2: SNHLY and FYNNEI. CDR3 length: 16 amino acids. The CDR3, as DNA: TGTGCCAGCAGTGAAGCGGGTGGAGCAGGGGCGGAGACCCAGTACTTC. Protein sequence: CASSEAGGAGAETQYF.

The CDR3 DNA reads as TGTGCCAGCTCCGCGTCAGGGGCGCCCCTAGCAGATACGCAGTATTTT. It translates to CASSASGAPLADTQYF. The chain carries TRBV18 and TRBJ2-3; possible D gene TRBD1, 6 bases. This CDR3 has 16 amino acids. Trimming removed 6 bases at V and 4 bases at J, with 20 bases between. Germline V gives CDR1 KGHSH, CDR2 LQKENI. The full variable domain, rest sourced from reference TRBV18 and TRBJ2-3, is NAGVMQNPRHLVRRRGQEARLRCSPMKGHSHVYWYRQLPEEGLKFMVYLQKENIIDESGMPKERFSAEFPKEGPSILRIQQVVRGDSAAYFCASSASGAPLADTQYFGPGTRLTVL.